The source of this TCR beta chain is a study of T cells after posttransplantation cyclophosphamide. Generated by immunoSEQ multiplex PCR, the TCRdb table keeps only in-frame clones and is missing some. The profile covers 6,100 or so clones, with roughly four fifths appearing a single time and 20% to 25% taken by the ten largest. A marrow graft followed busulfan-fludarabine conditioning, with cyclophosphamide on days +3 and +4. The clonotype was recovered from a young adult male patient who received an allogeneic stem cell transplant from a related donor, was CMV-positive, and had acute GVHD only. T cells may partly derive from the graft donor. Sequenced here: PBMCs, sampled around 1,500 days after allogeneic stem cell transplant with posttransplant cyclophosphamide.

For the CDR3, the DNA is TGTGCCTGGAGTAGAGGGGGTATAGCTTTCTTT. Translated: CAWSRGGIAFF. V gene TRBV30 combines with J gene TRBJ1-1, with a weak D call TRBD1 (6 bases). V lost 2 bases and J lost 10, with 11 bases in between. This CDR3 contains 11 residues. Germline CDR1 is GTSNPN and CDR2 is SVGIG (reference sequence). Full variable domain (rest looked up from reference TRBV30 and TRBJ1-1): SQTIHQWPATLVQPVGSPLSLECTVEGTSNPNLYWYRQAAGRGLQLLFYSVGIGQISSEVPQNLSASRPQDRQFILSSKKLLLSDSGFYLCAWSRGGIAFFGQGTRLTVV.